The text below deals with one TCR beta chain. The data stem from a study of T cell repertoires in ileal Crohn's disease. TCRdb keeps only in-frame clones here, not all; method: immunoSEQ multiplex PCR. This sample has over 3,000 clones, with roughly 80% found just once. Surgical specimens yielded lamina propria lymphocytes, which were density-gradient separated and then sorted. The clonotype was recovered from an adult with Crohn's disease. Sequenced sample: CD4+ T cells sorted from the ileum.

The CDR3 sequence: CASSLTPGTGKEKLFF. The DNA of the CDR3 is TGTGCCAGCAGCTTGACTCCCGGGACAGGGAAGGAAAAACTGTTTTTT. This rearrangement joins TRBV7-2 to TRBJ1-4, with 9 positions matching TRBD1. Trimming removed 3 bases from V and 8 bases from J; junction bases left unmatched: 10. CDR3 size: 16 residues. Germline V gives CDR1 SGHTA, CDR2 FQGNSA.